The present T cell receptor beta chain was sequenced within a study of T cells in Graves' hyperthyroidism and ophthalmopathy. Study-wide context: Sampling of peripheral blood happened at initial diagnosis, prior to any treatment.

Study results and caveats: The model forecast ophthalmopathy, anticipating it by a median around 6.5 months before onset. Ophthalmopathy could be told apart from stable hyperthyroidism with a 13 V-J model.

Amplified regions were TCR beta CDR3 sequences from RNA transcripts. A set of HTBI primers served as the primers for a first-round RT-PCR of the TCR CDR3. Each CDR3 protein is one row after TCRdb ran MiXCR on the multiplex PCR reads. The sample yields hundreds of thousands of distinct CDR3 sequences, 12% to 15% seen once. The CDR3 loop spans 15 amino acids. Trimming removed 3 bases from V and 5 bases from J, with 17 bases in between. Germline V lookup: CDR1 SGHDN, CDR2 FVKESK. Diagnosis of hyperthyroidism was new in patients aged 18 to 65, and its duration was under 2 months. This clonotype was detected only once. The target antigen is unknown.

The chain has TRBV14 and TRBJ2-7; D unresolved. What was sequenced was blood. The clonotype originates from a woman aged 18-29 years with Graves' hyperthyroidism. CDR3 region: CASSQGGRRFNEQYF. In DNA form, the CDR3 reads TGTGCCAGCAGCCAGGGTGGGCGCCGATTCAACGAGCAGTACTTC.